This passage covers 6 T cell receptor beta chains from one sample sequenced in a study of PD-L1 blockade in urothelial cancer. Time point meaning: pretreatment peripheral blood. Generated by immunoSEQ multiplex PCR, the TCRdb table keeps only in-frame clones and is missing some. The profile shows tens of thousands of clones, around four fifths of them singletons. Material: PBMCs, obtained around atezolizumab (anti-PD-L1) treatment. The receptors originated from a man aged 35 to 55 with urothelial cancer.

The J gene is TRBJ1-4, the V gene TRBV4-2; 8 positions match TRBD1. Germline CDR1 reads LGHNA; CDR2 reads YNFKEQ. The CDR3 runs 16 residues. V lost 4 bases to trimming and J lost 7 bases; unmatched junction nucleotides: 11. CDR3 in DNA: TGTGCCAGCAGCCCAGGCGAACAGGGGGGGGTTGAAAAACTGTTTTTT. Translated, it gives CASSPGEQGGVEKLFF.

The V call is TRBV19, the J call TRBJ2-1; TRBD1 might be the D (6 bases). The CDR3 has 15 amino acids. Germline-derived CDR1 and CDR2 are LNHDA and SQIVND (reference sequence). The V gene lost 3 bases and the J gene lost 6 bases, with 15 bases spanning the gap. The CDR3 nucleotides are TGTGCCAGTAGTATCCCCAGGGGAACGTCCAATGAGCAGTTCTTC. It codes for CASSIPRGTSNEQFF.

The chain employs TRBV6-5 and TRBJ2-7; the D gene is possibly TRBD2 (5 bases). This CDR3 has 13 amino acids. Germline CDR1 and CDR2: MNHEY and SVGAGI. Between the trimmed V and J ends, which lost 2 bases and 4 bases, there was a span of 9 bases. The CDR3 nucleotides read TGTGCCAGCAGTTACGGCGGGTCATACGAGCAGTACTTC. Translated: CASSYGGSYEQYF.

The chain couples TRBV13 to TRBJ2-5; TRBD2 is a possible D gene (5 bases). V lost 5 bases to trimming and J lost 6 bases, with 16 bases between them. Looked up from germline, CDR1 is PRHDT and CDR2 is FYEKMQ (reference sequence). The CDR3 length is 14 residues. In DNA form, the CDR3 reads TGTGCCAGCAGCCCGCGGACTGTTCCAAAGACCCAGTACTTC. Translated, it gives CASSPRTVPKTQYF.

The chain carries TRBV4-2 and TRBJ1-3; D possibly corresponds to TRBD1 (6 bases). The V gene lost 7 bases and the J gene lost 2 bases, with 12 bases spanning the gap. Germline CDR1 is LGHNA and CDR2 is YNFKEQ. This CDR3 is built from 14 residues. As DNA, the CDR3 is TGTGCCAGCACCTCAACAGGGACTGGAAACACCATATATTTT. This translates into CASTSTGTGNTIYF.

This clone was recorded a few times. The V and J genes are TRBV5-1 and TRBJ2-1, with 8 bases that match TRBD2. The CDR3 consists of 14 residues. Germline CDR1 is SGHRS and CDR2 is YFSETQ. V lost 8 bases, J lost 2 bases, and 6 bases stayed unmatched. The CDR3 protein is CASSSGMPYNEQFF. DNA for the CDR3: TGCGCCAGTAGTAGCGGGATGCCCTACAATGAGCAGTTCTTC.